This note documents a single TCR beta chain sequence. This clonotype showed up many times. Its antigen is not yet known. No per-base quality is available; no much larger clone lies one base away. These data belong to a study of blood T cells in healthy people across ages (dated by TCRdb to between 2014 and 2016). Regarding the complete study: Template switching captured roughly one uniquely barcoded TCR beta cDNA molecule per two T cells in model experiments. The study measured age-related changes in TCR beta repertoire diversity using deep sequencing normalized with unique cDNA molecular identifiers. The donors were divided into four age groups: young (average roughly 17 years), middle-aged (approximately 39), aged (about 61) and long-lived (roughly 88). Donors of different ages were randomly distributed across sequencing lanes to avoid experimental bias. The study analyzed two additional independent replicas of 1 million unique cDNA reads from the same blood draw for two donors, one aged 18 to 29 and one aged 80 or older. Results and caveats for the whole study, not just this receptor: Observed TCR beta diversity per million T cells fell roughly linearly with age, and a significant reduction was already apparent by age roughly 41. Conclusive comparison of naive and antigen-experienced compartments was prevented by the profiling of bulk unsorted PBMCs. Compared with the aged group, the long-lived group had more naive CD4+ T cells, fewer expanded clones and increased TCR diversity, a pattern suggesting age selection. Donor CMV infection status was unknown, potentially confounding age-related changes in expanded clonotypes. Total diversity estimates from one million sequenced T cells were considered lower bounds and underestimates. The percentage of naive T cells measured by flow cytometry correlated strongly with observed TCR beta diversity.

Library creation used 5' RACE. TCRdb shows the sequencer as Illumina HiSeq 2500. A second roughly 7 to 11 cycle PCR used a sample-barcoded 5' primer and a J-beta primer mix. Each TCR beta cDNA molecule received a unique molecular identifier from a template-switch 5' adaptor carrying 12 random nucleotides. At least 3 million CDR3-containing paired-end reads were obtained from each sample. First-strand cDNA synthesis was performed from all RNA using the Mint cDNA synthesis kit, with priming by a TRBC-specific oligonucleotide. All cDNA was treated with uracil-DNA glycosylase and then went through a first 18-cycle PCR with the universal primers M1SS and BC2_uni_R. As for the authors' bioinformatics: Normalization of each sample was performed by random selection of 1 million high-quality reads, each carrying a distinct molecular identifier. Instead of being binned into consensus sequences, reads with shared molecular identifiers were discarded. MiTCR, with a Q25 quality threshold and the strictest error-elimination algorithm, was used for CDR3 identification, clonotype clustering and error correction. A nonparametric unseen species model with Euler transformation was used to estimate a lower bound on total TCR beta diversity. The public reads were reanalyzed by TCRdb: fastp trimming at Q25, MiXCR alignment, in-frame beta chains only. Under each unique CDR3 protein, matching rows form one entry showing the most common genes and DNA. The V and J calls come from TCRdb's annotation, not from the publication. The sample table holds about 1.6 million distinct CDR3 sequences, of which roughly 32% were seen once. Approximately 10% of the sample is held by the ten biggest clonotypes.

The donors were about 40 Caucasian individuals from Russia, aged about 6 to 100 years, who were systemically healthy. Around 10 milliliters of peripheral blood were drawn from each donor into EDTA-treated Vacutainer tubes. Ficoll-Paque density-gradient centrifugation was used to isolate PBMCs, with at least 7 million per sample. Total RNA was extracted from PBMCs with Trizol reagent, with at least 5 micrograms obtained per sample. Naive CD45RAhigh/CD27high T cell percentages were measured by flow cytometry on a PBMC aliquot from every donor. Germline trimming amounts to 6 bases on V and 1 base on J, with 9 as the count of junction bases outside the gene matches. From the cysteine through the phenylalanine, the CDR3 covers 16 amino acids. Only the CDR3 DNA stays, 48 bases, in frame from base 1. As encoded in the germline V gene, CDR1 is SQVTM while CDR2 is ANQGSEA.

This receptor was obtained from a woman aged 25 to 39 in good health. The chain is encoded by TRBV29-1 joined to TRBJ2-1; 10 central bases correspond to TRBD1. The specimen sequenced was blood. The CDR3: CSVPGGDRGSYNEQFF. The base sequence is TGCAGCGTCCCCGGAGGGGACAGGGGATCCTACAATGAGCAGTTCTTC.